The clone carrying this T cell receptor beta chain was recorded a few times. Its matching antigen is unknown. TCRdb ran MiXCR on the reads and lists one entry per CDR3 protein. The repertoire holds hundreds of thousands of distinct CDR3 sequences, with roughly 20% as singletons. V gave up 6 bases and J gave up 2 bases, with 16 bases separating them. The CDR3 contains 15 residues. Germline-derived CDR1 and CDR2 are MNHEY and SVGAGI. This record belongs to a study of T cell repertoires in cytomegalovirus infection. Whole-study context: CMV infection and matching HLA type were both indicated by public TCR beta signatures. Study-wide findings and caveats: Clonotypes of TCR beta that were HLA-C-restricted and CMV-specific dominated the ex vivo response.

This chain joins TRBV6-5 and TRBJ2-5; D is unclear. The sequencing sample was made of PBMCs. The source of this sequence is a human donor in good health (CMV status not recorded). Some clones in this sample may be carry-over from other donors' samples. Here the CDR3 reads CASRTPKRGQETQYF. The DNA of the CDR3 is TGTGCCAGCAGGACACCAAAGAGAGGACAAGAGACCCAGTACTTC.